A selection of T cell receptor beta chains follows, all from one sample in a study of shared clonotypes between healthy human individuals. TCRdb's table, derived via immunoSEQ multiplex PCR, lists solely in-frame clones and lacks some. The sample lists around 700,000 clones; roughly 78% were seen once. The specimen was memory CD4+ T cells sorted from blood. The receptors shown here come from a woman in her thirties in good health. The CDR3 runs from the conserved cysteine through the conserved F or W. A D gene is named only where the DNA matches it firmly. Expanded clones get a size class; other rows say once, few or many, or leave the size out.

d_call	v_call	clone_size	j_call	cdr3_nt	cdr3_aa
TRBD2	TRBV2	.	TRBJ2-5	TGTGCCAGCAGGCCCTGGACTAGCGGGAGTGGCACCCAGTACTTC	CASRPWTSGSGTQYF
.	TRBV30	.	TRBJ2-6	TGTGCCTGGAGTACAGCAGCTGGGGCCAACGTCCTGACTTTC	CAWSTAAGANVLTF
.	TRBV7-8	.	TRBJ1-2	TGTGCCAGCAGTGGGGTGAACTATGGCTACACCTTC	CASSGVNYGYTF
.	TRBV9	.	TRBJ2-5	TGTGCCAGCAGCCCGGGGAGTTTGTTCGAAGAGACCCAGTACTTC	CASSPGSLFEETQYF
.	TRBV6-6	once	TRBJ1-2	TGTGCCAGCAGTTACGGTGCAGGGACCGGCTACACCTTC	CASSYGAGTGYTF
.	TRBV30	once	TRBJ1-4	TGTGCCTGGAGCCACGGGGCAACTAATGAAAAACTGTTTTTT	CAWSHGATNEKLFF
.	TRBV6-1	.	TRBJ2-3	TGTGCCTTGCGTGGTTTTGGCACAGATACGCAGTATTTT	CALRGFGTDTQYF
.	TRBV28	once	TRBJ2-1	TGTGCCAGCCGGCGCGGTAGCGGATCCTACAATGAGCAGTTCTTC	CASRRGSGSYNEQFF
.	TRBV28	.	TRBJ2-7	TGTGCCAGCAGTCCCCAGAGGGGGTACGAGCAGTACTTC	CASSPQRGYEQYF
.	TRBV19	.	TRBJ1-5	TGTGCCAGCAGTGGTGGGGACTATAGCAATCAGCCCCAGCATTTT	CASSGGDYSNQPQHF
TRBD1	TRBV7-9	.	TRBJ1-4	TGTGCCAGCAGCTTAGGGGACAGGGACAAAAAACTGTTTTTT	CASSLGDRDKKLFF
.	TRBV5-1	.	TRBJ2-7	TGCGCCAGCAGCCTGGACAGTGTCTCCTACGAGCAGTACTTC	CASSLDSVSYEQYF
.	TRBV6-6	.	TRBJ1-5	TGTGCCAGCAGTTACTCGACCAGCACCCCGGGTCGGCCCCAGCATTTT	CASSYSTSTPGRPQHF
.	TRBV15	.	TRBJ2-7	TGTGCCACCAGCAGAGCCGTGGGCAGGGTCTACGAGCAGTACTTC	CATSRAVGRVYEQYF
.	TRBV7-2	.	TRBJ2-1	TGTGCCAGCAGCCCTCGGGACCGACGTGGGGGTGAGCAGTTCTTC	CASSPRDRRGGEQFF
.	TRBV7-8	few	TRBJ2-7	TGTGCCAGCAGCGGGGGGGCATACGAGCAGTACTTC	CASSGGAYEQYF
.	TRBV15	many	TRBJ2-7	TGTGCCACCAGCGCCGAGCAGTACTTC	CATSAEQYF
.	TRBV2	.	TRBJ1-1	TGTGCCAGCAGTGAGTTGGCGGAAGCTTTCTTT	CASSELAEAFF
TRBD2	TRBV28	.	TRBJ2-7	TGTGCCAGCAGTTTCGGAGGGCGGGGGAACTCCTACGAGCAGTACTTC	CASSFGGRGNSYEQYF
.	TRBV6-6	.	TRBJ1-3	TGTGCCAGCAGGAGACAGAAATCAAGCTCTGGAAACACCATATATTTT	CASRRQKSSSGNTIYF
TRBD2	TRBV18	.	TRBJ2-1	TGTGCCAGCTCACCGGGTAGCGGGAGGGCCAATGAGCAGTTCTTC	CASSPGSGRANEQFF